Detailed here is one T cell receptor (beta chain). Its antigen target is currently unknown. Per-nucleotide qualities are absent, and no much larger clonotype sits a single base away. These data belong to a study of blood T cell repertoires in COVID-19 (dated by TCRdb to about 2020). For the wider study: Collaborator samples came from the United States, Italy and Spain and covered acute and convalescent phases of COVID-19. The prospective study material was composed of cDNA or gDNA derived from T cells, B-cell-depleted T cells, or PBMCs. Subjects who had been exposed to COVID-19, were actively infected with it, or had recovered from it provided the deeply sampled blood TCRbeta repertoires that made up the dataset. A freely available public database, intended as a resource for researchers studying the immune response to SARS-CoV-2, is where the repertoires were released. Samples came from the ongoing ImmuneRACE study (first 160 participants) plus 1,254 subjects from 6 global collaborators. Nearly every sample came with metadata listing a de-identified subject ID, COVID-19 status, age in years and sex. HLA class I and class II types, where available, came from metadata supplied by the sample provider rather than from assay-based typing. Findings and caveats that apply to the study as a whole: How much clinical and demographic metadata was included differed by source and by participant, and the metadata was provided uncurated.

The immunoSEQ Assay, a bias-controlled multiplex PCR, was used to amplify TCRbeta CDR3 regions from genomic DNA. The authors' analysis ran thus. The number of nucleated cells in each sample was estimated from the amplification of reference gene primers within the assay. Sequence reads were collapsed and filtered to measure the absolute abundance of every unique TCRbeta CDR3 rearrangement. Productive Simpson clonality was computed per sample as the square root of Simpson's diversity index over productive rearrangements. TCRdb limited this immuneACCESS table to in-frame rearrangements with V and J called. A share of clones is missing; checked studies link under half to unresolved V genes, and the rest is unexplained. V, J and clone size are those of that table, while D and trimming were read from the DNA. Present in this sample are 150,000 or so clones, around 88% of which were seen just once. Jointly, the top ten make up 5% of the sample.

Trimming takes 7 bases off V and 5 bases off J; junction bases not matched to a gene: 10. The CDR3 has 14 amino acids, counting the end cysteine and phenylalanine. Here the CDR3 DNA is all that survives: 42 bases in frame from base 1. Looking up the germline V gene yields CDR1 MDHEN and CDR2 SYDVKM. Collaborating institutions collected whole blood in K2EDTA tubes following their own protocols. Collaborator samples were shipped for TCRbeta analysis as frozen whole blood, isolated PBMCs, or DNA extracted from either sample type. Recombination joined TRBV28 with TRBJ2-7; 8 central nucleotides agree with TRBD2. This sequence was found in a human donor in a cohort sampled during active COVID-19. The source material was peripheral blood. The CDR3 in this case is CASTLSSGTHEQYF. Here is the DNA: TGTGCCAGCACCCTAAGTAGCGGGACCCACGAGCAGTACTTC.